This T cell receptor beta chain was captured in a study of long-term antiretroviral therapy in people with HIV. Study-wide results and limits: Pre-ART clonal expansions dominated every time point's repertoire.

Survey level was the resolution at which the v3.0 immunoSEQ assay ran. Produced via immunoSEQ multiplex PCR; TCRdb's table is partial and in-frame only. The sample includes tens of thousands of clones, roughly 80% seen only once; the top ten take about 5%. The V end was cut by 6 bases, the J end by 5 bases, with 10 bases between. The CDR3 consists of 12 residues. CDR1 and CDR2 from the germline V gene are SQVTM and ANQGSEA. As to this clone: Its antigen is not known.

The sequence was obtained from a man younger than 35 with HIV. The J gene is TRBJ2-2, the V gene TRBV29-1; D is undetermined. The input for sequencing was unsorted PBMCs, taken 1.5 years after starting antiretroviral therapy. CDR3 loop: CSVRTLTGELFF. CDR3 nucleotides: TGCAGCGTCAGAACACTTACCGGGGAGCTGTTTTTT.